This T cell receptor (beta chain) was sequenced during a study of regulatory T cells in long-lasting Graves disease (dated by TCRdb to the early 2020s). For the wider study: To count as having persistent Graves' disease, a patient had to have received antithyroid drug treatment for over 5 years with TSH receptor autoantibodies remaining persistently positive. The study was conducted in China and was registered as a clinical trial. This study used TCR sequencing and RNA sequencing of peripheral blood to compare persistent Graves' disease patients against newly diagnosed Graves' disease patients. A total of about 33 samples underwent TCR sequencing, from roughly 13 patients with persistent Graves' disease and 20 or so patients with newly diagnosed Graves' disease. On average, persistent Graves' disease patients in the clinical cohort had been on antithyroid drugs for about 10 years.

This clonotype was detected a few times. This clone's antigen is unknown. Base quality data are lacking; no much larger clone is found one base away. Results the study describes overall, beyond this receptor: Compared with newly diagnosed patients, persistent Graves' disease patients had lower TCR Shannon entropy and fewer highly expanded clones, which suggests clonal expansion. The authors noted that the small sample size was a limitation that may lower accuracy. Because the primary lesion, thyroid tissue, could not be accessed, the study looked at peripheral blood alone. Patients with persistent disease shared more public clonotypes (around 2,500) than newly diagnosed patients did (about 1,000). Preferential use of TRBV28, TRBJ1-2 and TRBJ2-5 was observed in persistent disease, whereas TRBV20-1 and TRBJ2-1 were favored in newly diagnosed disease. Only the TCR beta chain was sequenced and analyzed.

V trim: 4 bases; J trim: 0 bases; unmatched bases: 11. As encoded in the germline V gene (reference sequence), CDR1 is LNHDA while CDR2 is SQIVND. The CDR3 starts with the cysteine, ends with the phenylalanine, and has 17 residues. Just the 51-base CDR3 DNA is kept, in frame starting at base 1. The time point label, read with the paper, signifies: persistent/refractory GD, antithyroid drugs over 5 years with positive TRAb. For both TCR sequencing and RNA sequencing, RNA was extracted from PBMCs in TRIzol. The diagnosis of Graves' disease followed American Thyroid Association guidelines. Patients for the study were recruited at an endocrinology department in Xi'an, China. Each patient gave 7 to 9.5 milliliters of peripheral blood, collected in an EDTA anticoagulant tube. Ficoll Paque Plus density gradient separation was used to isolate PBMCs, and no further T cell sorting was performed. An Agilent 2100 Bioanalyzer and agarose gel were used to assess RNA quality, and a NanoDrop 2000 was used to measure RNA concentration.

Libraries were made using multiplex PCR. The sequencing machine was an Illumina HiSeq 4000. TCR beta libraries were built with iRepertoire HTBI primers and Arm-PCR amplification of CDR3 regions. Before sequencing, the PCR products underwent gel purification. The source study handled its data this way. Across samples, 60 to 70 TRBV and 13 to 15 TRBJ segments were identified and used for gene usage analysis of CDR3 amino acid clonotypes. COPE and FqMerger were used to merge the filtered high-quality paired reads into contigs. Contigs were aligned with BLAST to IMGT TRBV, TRBD and TRBJ reference genes, and CDR3 was defined per IMGT. Any clonotype with a frequency above 0.1% was counted as a highly expanded clone. Shannon entropy served as the measure of repertoire diversity, while the Gini coefficient captured V-J evenness. Clonotypes shared by more than one individual were considered public. TCRdb reprocessed the public reads (quality trimming at Q25 with fastp, clone calling with MiXCR) and kept in-frame beta chains. Every CDR3 protein is listed once, alongside the most common genes and DNA of its rows. These V and J calls rely on TCRdb rather than the paper's analysis. The sample records more than 650,000 distinct CDR3 sequences, 30% of which are singletons. Under 50% of the sample goes to the ten largest clones.

This clonotype was obtained from a female donor with Graves disease. Sequencing used peripheral blood mononuclear cells (PBMCs), obtained when the disease was refractory, from a patient treated with antithyroid drugs. The chain couples TRBV19 to TRBJ1-2, and TRBD1 matches 7 of the central bases. The nucleotide sequence reads as follows: TGTGCCAGTAGTAAACCGGGACAGACTCCAGCTAACTATGGCTACACCTTC. Its product reads: CASSKPGQTPANYGYTF.